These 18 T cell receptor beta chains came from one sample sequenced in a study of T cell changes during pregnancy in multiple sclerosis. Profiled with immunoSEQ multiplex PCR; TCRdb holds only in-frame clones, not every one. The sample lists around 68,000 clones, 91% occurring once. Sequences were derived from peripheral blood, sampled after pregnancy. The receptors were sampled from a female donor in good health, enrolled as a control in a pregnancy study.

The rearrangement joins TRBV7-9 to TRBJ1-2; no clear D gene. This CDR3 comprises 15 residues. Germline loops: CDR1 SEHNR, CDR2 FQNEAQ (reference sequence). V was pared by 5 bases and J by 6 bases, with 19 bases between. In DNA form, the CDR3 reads TGTGCCAGCAGCCAACTGAAGCGGGCAGGCGATGGCTACACCTTC. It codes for CASSQLKRAGDGYTF. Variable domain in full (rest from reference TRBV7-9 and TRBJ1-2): DTGVSQNPRHKITKRGQNVTFRCDPISEHNRLYWYRQTLGQGPEFLTYFQNEAQLEKSRLLSDRFSAERPKGSFSTLEIQRTEQGDSAMYLCASSQLKRAGDGYTFGSGTRLTVV.

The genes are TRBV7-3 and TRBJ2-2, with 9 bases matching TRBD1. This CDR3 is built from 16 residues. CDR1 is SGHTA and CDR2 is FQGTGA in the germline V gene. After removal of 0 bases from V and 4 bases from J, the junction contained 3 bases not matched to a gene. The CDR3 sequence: CASSLTGQGSTGELFF. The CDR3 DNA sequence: TGTGCCAGCAGCTTAACGGGACAGGGCTCCACCGGGGAGCTGTTTTTT.

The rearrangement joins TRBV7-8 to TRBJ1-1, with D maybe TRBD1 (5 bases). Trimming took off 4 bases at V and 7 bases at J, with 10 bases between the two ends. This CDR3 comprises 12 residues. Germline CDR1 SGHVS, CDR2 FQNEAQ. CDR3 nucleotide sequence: TGTGCCAGCAGCTCAGGGCGTGATGAAGCTTTCTTT. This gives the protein CASSSGRDEAFF.

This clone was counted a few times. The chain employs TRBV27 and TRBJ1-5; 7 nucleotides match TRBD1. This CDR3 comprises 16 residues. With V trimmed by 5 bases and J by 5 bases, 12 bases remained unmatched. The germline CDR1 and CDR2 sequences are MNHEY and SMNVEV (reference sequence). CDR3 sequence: CASSAIPGQPDQPQHF. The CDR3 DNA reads TGTGCCAGCAGTGCGATACCGGGACAGCCAGATCAGCCCCAGCATTTT.

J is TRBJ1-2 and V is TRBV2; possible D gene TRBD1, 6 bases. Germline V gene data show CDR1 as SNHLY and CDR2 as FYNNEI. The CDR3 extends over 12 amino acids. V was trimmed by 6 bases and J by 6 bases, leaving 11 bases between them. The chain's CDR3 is CASSADRNGYTF. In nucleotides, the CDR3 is TGTGCCAGCAGCGCCGACAGGAATGGCTACACCTTC. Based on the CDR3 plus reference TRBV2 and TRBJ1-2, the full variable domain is EPEVTQTPSHQVTQMGQEVILRCVPISNHLYFYWYRQILGQKVEFLVSFYNNEISEKSEIFDDQFSVERPDGSNFTLKIRSTKLEDSAMYFCASSADRNGYTFGSGTRLTVV.

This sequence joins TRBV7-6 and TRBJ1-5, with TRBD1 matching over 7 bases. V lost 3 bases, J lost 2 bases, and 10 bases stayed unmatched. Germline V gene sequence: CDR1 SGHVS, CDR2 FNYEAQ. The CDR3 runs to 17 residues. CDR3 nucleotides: TGTGCCAGCAGCTTGGGTACAGGGGCGAAGGGCAATCAGCCCCAGCATTTT. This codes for CASSLGTGAKGNQPQHF.

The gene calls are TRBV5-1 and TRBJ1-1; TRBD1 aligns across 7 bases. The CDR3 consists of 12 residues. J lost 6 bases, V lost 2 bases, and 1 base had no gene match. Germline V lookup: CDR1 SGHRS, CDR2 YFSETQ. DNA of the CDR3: TGCGCCAGCAGCTTACAGGGGCCTGAAGCTTTCTTT. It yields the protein CASSLQGPEAFF.

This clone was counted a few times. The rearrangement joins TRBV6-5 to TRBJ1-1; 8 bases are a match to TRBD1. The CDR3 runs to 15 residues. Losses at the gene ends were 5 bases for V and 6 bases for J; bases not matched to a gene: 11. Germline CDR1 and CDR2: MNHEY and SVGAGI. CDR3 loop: CASSPTGVVGSEAFF. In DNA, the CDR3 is TGTGCCAGCAGTCCGACAGGGGTTGTGGGATCTGAAGCTTTCTTT.

The chain's CDR3 is CASSRDQGRGYTF. The CDR3 DNA follows: TGTGCCAGCAGTAGAGATCAGGGGCGAGGCTACACCTTC. This rearrangement joins TRBV9 to TRBJ1-2; tentatively, D is TRBD1 (6 bases). The length of the CDR3 is 13 residues. Trimming left V 5 bases short and J 8 bases short, with 16 bases between. From germline, CDR1 is SGDLS and CDR2 YYNGEE.

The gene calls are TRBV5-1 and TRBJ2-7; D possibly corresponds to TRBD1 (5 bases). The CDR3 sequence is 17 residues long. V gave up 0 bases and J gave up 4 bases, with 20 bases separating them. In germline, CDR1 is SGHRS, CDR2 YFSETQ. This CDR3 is CASSLETGKIVAYEQYF. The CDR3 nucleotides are TGCGCCAGCAGCTTGGAAACAGGAAAGATAGTTGCTTACGAGCAGTACTTC.

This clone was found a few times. CDR3 residues: CASKTTGETYYGYTF. The CDR3 DNA is TGTGCCAGTAAGACGACAGGGGAAACGTACTATGGCTACACCTTC. This chain connects TRBV19 to TRBJ1-2; 8 bases agree with TRBD1. The CDR3 length is 15 residues. J lost 3 bases, V lost 7 bases, and 10 bases had no gene match. From germline, CDR1 is LNHDA and CDR2 SQIVND (reference sequence).

CDR3 amino acids: CASRVSPGNYGYTF. DNA for the CDR3: TGTGCCAGCAGGGTCTCCCCGGGAAACTATGGCTACACCTTC. The chain carries TRBV6-5 and TRBJ1-2; D is uncertain. This CDR3 is 14 amino acids long. V gave up 6 bases and J gave up 2 bases, with 13 bases separating them. CDR1 and CDR2 (germline): MNHEY, SVGAGI.

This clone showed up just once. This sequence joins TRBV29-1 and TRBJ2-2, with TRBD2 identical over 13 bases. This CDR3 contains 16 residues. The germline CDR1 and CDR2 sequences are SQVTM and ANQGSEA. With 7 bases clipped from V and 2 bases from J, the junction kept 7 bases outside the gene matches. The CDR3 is CSGRTSGGSNTGELFF. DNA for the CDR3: TGCAGCGGCCGGACTAGCGGGGGCTCCAACACCGGGGAGCTGTTTTTT.

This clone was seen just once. The CDR3: CASRADRNYGYTF. CDR3 DNA: TGTGCCAGCAGGGCTGACAGGAACTATGGCTACACCTTC. The chain recombines TRBV6-6 with TRBJ1-2; tentative D call: TRBD1 (6 bases). Germline assignment: CDR1 MNHNY and CDR2 SVGAGI (reference sequence). V was pared by 6 bases and J by 2 bases, with 10 bases between. The CDR3 extends over 13 amino acids.

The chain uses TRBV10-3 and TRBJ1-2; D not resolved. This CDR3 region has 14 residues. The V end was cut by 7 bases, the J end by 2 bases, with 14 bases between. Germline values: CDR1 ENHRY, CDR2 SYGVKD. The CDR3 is CAITPRESNYGYTF. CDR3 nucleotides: TGTGCCATCACGCCAAGAGAGAGCAACTATGGCTACACCTTC.

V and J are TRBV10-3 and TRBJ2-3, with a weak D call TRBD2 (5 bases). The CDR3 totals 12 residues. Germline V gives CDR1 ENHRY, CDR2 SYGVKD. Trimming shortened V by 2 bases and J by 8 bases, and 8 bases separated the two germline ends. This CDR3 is CAISEEGGTQYF. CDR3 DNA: TGTGCCATCAGTGAGGAAGGAGGTACGCAGTATTTT.

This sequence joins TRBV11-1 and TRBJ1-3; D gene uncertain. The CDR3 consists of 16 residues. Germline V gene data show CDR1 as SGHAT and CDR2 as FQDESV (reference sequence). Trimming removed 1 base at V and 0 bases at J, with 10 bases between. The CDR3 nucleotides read TGTGCCAGCAGCTTAGTCGGCGGCCTCTCTGGAAACACCATATATTTT. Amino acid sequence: CASSLVGGLSGNTIYF.

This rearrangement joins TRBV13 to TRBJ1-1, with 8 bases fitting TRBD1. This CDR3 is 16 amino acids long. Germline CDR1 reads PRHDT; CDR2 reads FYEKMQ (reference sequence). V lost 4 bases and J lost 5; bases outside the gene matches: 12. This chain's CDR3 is CASSSQGVRTGTEAFF. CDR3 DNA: TGTGCCAGCAGCTCACAGGGGGTTAGAACGGGAACTGAAGCTTTCTTT. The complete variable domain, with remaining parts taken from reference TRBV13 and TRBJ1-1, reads AAGVIQSPRHLIKEKRETATLKCYPIPRHDTVYWYQQGPGQDPQFLISFYEKMQSDKGSIPDRFSAQQFSDYHSELNMSSLELGDSALYFCASSSQGVRTGTEAFFGQGTRLTVV.